A single T cell receptor beta chain is shown here with its context. The sample is drawn from a study of tumor-infiltrating lymphocytes in primary liver carcinoma. Study-level background: Each sample had roughly 3.5 to 7.5 million productive TCRbeta reads regardless of tissue type.

Trimming took 1 base from V and 3 from J; bases not matched to a gene: 5. The germline gives CDR1 SGHRS, CDR2 YFSETQ. The CDR3 length is 16 residues. Co-extraction of both nucleic acids (RNA and DNA) used roughly 18-32 mg of unsorted bulk tissue. The patients, who had chronic HBV infection, were treatment-naive (untreated). Synthesis of TCR beta cDNA was carried out from about 0.55 ug total RNA with a constant-region primer. Construction of TCR beta libraries relied on three successive nested multiplex PCR rounds employing slightly modified ARM-PCR. In the first two PCR rounds, TRBV1-TRBV30 forward primers were paired with a C-beta reverse primer, and each round lasted nine to ten cycles. TCRdb independently ran MiXCR on the multiplex PCR reads; one entry per CDR3 protein. The sample has 95,000 to 150,000 distinct CDR3 sequences; roughly 69% are singletons.

The material sequenced was liver tumor tissue from sampling region 1. The sample's subset: tumor region T1, superior pole. The source of this sequence is a woman in her sixties with primary liver carcinoma and hepatitis B virus infection. The chain recombines TRBV5-1 with TRBJ2-2, with 8 nucleotides matching TRBD1. In nucleotides, the CDR3 is TGCGCCAGCAGCTTGTGGGCAGGGGGCGACACCGGGGAGCTGTTTTTT. It specifies CASSLWAGGDTGELFF.